In this sample, the clone carrying this TCR beta chain turned up once. The antigen is unknown. These data belong to a study of cytomegalovirus exposure and HLA in healthy donors. Findings of the study overall: Cytomegalovirus association was assigned to 170 or so TCR beta chains. Reports credit the classifier with highly specific, highly sensitive diagnosis of cytomegalovirus status. Confirmation in vitro established that three CMV-associated chains were specific for CMV antigens.

The germline V gene has CDR1 MNHEY and CDR2 SMNVEV (reference sequence). Trimming removed 2 bases from V and 2 bases from J; junction bases left unmatched: 9. The CDR3 extends over 17 amino acids. Assay: immunoSEQ multiplex PCR; the TCRdb copy retains only in-frame clones and omits some. This sample has 150,000 to 180,000 clones, with 85% to 90% found just once. The sample was PBMCs. The chain is built from TRBV27 and TRBJ2-7; TRBD1 matches 10 bases. The TCR originated in a human donor in good health. CDR3 protein: CASSLLRTGGMTYEQYF. The CDR3 region has the DNA TGTGCCAGCAGTTTACTCCGGACAGGGGGGATGACCTACGAGCAGTACTTC.